This TCR beta chain emerged from a study of low-dose radiotherapy and immunotherapy resistance in tumors. Regarding time point: before trial treatment. This clonotype was detected ten times or more. Germline V gene lookup returns CDR1 SQVTM and CDR2 ANQGSEA. CDR3 length: 13 amino acids. V was pared by 1 base and J by 1 base, with 8 bases between. Gene-specific TRAV and TRBV primers were used for first-strand cDNA, covering alpha and beta chains. Amplification, which lasted roughly 22 PCR cycles, used a constant-region primer and V-primer adapter to amplify TCRs. Using its own MiXCR run on the reads, TCRdb lists one record per CDR3 protein. The sample has about 89,000 distinct CDR3 sequences; roughly a tenth are singletons.

The chain carries TRBV29-1 and TRBJ2-7; D uncertain. Here the sequenced sample was PBMCs, taken before treatment. The receptor's source is a male donor with prostate cancer. The DNA of the CDR3 is TGCAGCGTTGAAGGCAGCTCATCCTACGAGCAGTACTTC. Protein sequence: CSVEGSSSYEQYF.